This note documents a single T cell receptor beta chain sequence. CDR3 length: 12 residues. V dropped 6 bases and J dropped 4 bases, with 9 bases sitting between them. Germline V gene lookup returns CDR1 SEHNR and CDR2 FQNEAQ (reference sequence). This specimen comes from a study of shared clonotypes between healthy human individuals. As for the study in general: Each donor's CD8 memory used one plate, CD8 naive two, each CD4 subset three.

Splitting of each subset's genomic DNA was done evenly across several immunoSEQ plates. Profiled with immunoSEQ multiplex PCR; TCRdb holds only in-frame clones, not every one. The data contain about 1 million clones, approximately 76% of them singletons. Nashville, Tennessee was home to all donors, each a Caucasian adult. The chain couples TRBV7-9 to TRBJ1-1; D is perhaps TRBD1 (5 bases). Sample: memory CD4+ T cells sorted from blood. Subset defined: CD45RA-negative fraction. The receptor comes from a man younger than 35 in good health. The CDR3 DNA reads as TGTGCCAGCAGGCCAAGGGGCACTGAAGCTTTCTTT. This translates into CASRPRGTEAFF. The full variable domain, in which reference TRBV7-9 and TRBJ1-1 provide the parts outside the CDR3, is DTGVSQNPRHKITKRGQNVTFRCDPISEHNRLYWYRQTLGQGPEFLTYFQNEAQLEKSRLLSDRFSAERPKGSFSTLEIQRTEQGDSAMYLCASRPRGTEAFFGQGTRLTVV.